This passage covers 30 T cell receptor beta chains from one sample sequenced in a study of blood T cell repertoires in COVID-19 (dated by TCRdb to 2018 to 2021). The receptor library was made with the immunoSEQ multiplex PCR assay. This immuneACCESS table, as held by TCRdb, lists in-frame sequences with V and J called but not all clones. Of the missing ones, under half trace to an unresolved V gene in checked studies; the others have no known cause. The sample includes about 150,000 clones, with about 90% observed a single time. The top ten clonotypes cover approximately 0.59% of the sample. The sequenced sample consisted of peripheral blood. Source of these receptors: a man aged 50 to 59 with acute or convalescent COVID-19.

The CDR3 nucleotides are TGTGCCAGCAGCCAAGATCTTGCAGCGAACCAAGAGACCCAGTACTTC. Its protein product is CASSQDLAANQETQYF. The V gene is TRBV3-1 (or the pseudogene TRBV3-2), the J gene TRBJ2-5; D not certain. From germline, CDR1 is LGHDT and CDR2 YNNKEL (reference sequence). This CDR3 contains 16 residues. V dropped 0 bases and J dropped 0 bases, with 11 bases sitting between them.

This clone was picked up one time. This chain connects TRBV7-2 to TRBJ2-1; TRBD2 aligns across 8 bases. The trim removed 4 bases at V and 3 bases at J, leaving 11 bases unmatched. From germline, CDR1 is SGHTA and CDR2 FQGNSA. The CDR3 covers 17 residues. CDR3 region: CASSSQSAGGGYNEQFF. The DNA of the CDR3 is TGTGCCAGCAGCTCCCAGAGCGCGGGGGGCGGCTACAATGAGCAGTTCTTC. Variable domain in full (rest from reference TRBV7-2 and TRBJ2-1): GAGVSQSPSNKVTEKGKDVELRCDPISGHTALYWYRQSLGQGLEFLIYFQGNSAPDKSGLPSDRFSAERTGGSVSTLTIQRTQQEDSAVYLCASSSQSAGGGYNEQFFGPGTRLTVL.

The CDR3: CASSIRTQYRDTQYF. In DNA, the CDR3 is TGTGCCAGTAGTATTCGGACCCAGTACAGGGATACGCAGTATTTT. This chain uses TRBV19 with TRBJ2-3; D might be TRBD1 (5 bases). The CDR3 sequence is 15 residues long. The ends were cut back, 3 bases at V and 6 bases at J, with 16 bases in the middle. Germline V gene lookup returns CDR1 LNHDA and CDR2 SQIVND (reference sequence).

In regard to this clone: In the same sample, other DNA sequences code for this CDR3. The chain is built from TRBV5-1 and TRBJ1-5; 9 bases map to TRBD1. CDR1 and CDR2 (germline): SGHRS, YFSETQ. The V segment lost 4 bases and the J segment 4 bases; nucleotides outside the gene matches: 3. This CDR3 spans 14 amino acids. The CDR3 reads CASSPGQGNQPQHF. In nucleotides, the CDR3 is TGCGCCAGCAGCCCCGGACAGGGGAATCAGCCCCAGCATTTT.

The chain links TRBV30 to TRBJ1-5; 7 bases align to TRBD1. CDR3 length equals 15 residues. Germline V gene data show CDR1 as GTSNPN and CDR2 as SVGIG (reference sequence). The V gene end was trimmed by 2 bases and the J gene end by 1 base; junction bases not matched to a gene: 5. The CDR3 reads CAWSRDSSSNQPQHF. DNA of the CDR3: TGTGCCTGGAGTAGGGACAGCTCGAGCAATCAGCCCCAGCATTTT.

The gene calls are TRBV4-3 and TRBJ2-5, with D perhaps TRBD1 (7 bases). The V end was cut by 4 bases, the J end by 5 bases, with 14 bases between. Germline assignment: CDR1 LGHNA and CDR2 YSLEER. CDR3 length: 14 amino acids. CDR3 nucleotide sequence: TGCGCCAGCAGCCCCCAGGGGGGAATGGAGACCCAGTACTTC. Encoded protein: CASSPQGGMETQYF.

The rearrangement links TRBV4-1 to TRBJ2-1, with D hard to call. Germline-derived CDR1 and CDR2 are MGHRA and YSYEKL. V was clipped by 0 bases and J by 3 bases, with 6 bases between them. The CDR3 totals 14 residues. CDR3 DNA sequence: TGCGCCAGCAGCCAAGAAACAAACTACAATGAGCAGTTCTTC. This sequence encodes CASSQETNYNEQFF.

J is TRBJ2-5 and V is TRBV9, with D possibly matching TRBD2 (6 bases). The germline gives CDR1 SGDLS, CDR2 YYNGEE. V gave up 0 bases and J gave up 5 bases, with 17 bases separating them. The CDR3 has 16 residues. CDR3 region: CASSVVGTGVFETQYF. The CDR3 nucleotides read TGTGCCAGCAGCGTAGTGGGGACGGGGGTCTTTGAGACCCAGTACTTC.

The rearrangement uses TRBV5-5 and TRBJ1-6; 7 bases agree with TRBD1. The germline gives CDR1 SGHKS, CDR2 YYEKEE (reference sequence). The CDR3 contains 14 residues. The trim removed 1 base at V and 7 bases at J, leaving 2 bases unmatched. For the CDR3, the DNA is TGTGCCAGCAGCTTGTACAGGGGAAATTCACCCCTCCACTTT. Translating gives CASSLYRGNSPLHF.

The rearrangement links TRBV4-1 to TRBJ1-5; 9 positions agree with TRBD1. The CDR3 loop spans 17 amino acids. The trim removed 4 bases at V and 3 bases at J, leaving 10 bases unmatched. Germline lookup yields CDR1 MGHRA and CDR2 YSYEKL. The CDR3 DNA reads TGCGCCAGCAGCCCGACCGAAAGGACAGGGGCCAATCAGCCCCAGCATTTT. It yields the protein CASSPTERTGANQPQHF.

The CDR3 DNA reads as TGTGCCAGCAGCTTAAGCGGAAAGCAACCTAGCACAGATACGCAGTATTTT. Encoded protein: CASSLSGKQPSTDTQYF. The chain combines TRBV7-9 with TRBJ2-3; a possible D gene is TRBD2 (5 bases). Looked up from germline, CDR1 is SEHNR and CDR2 is FQNEAQ (reference sequence). This CDR3 region has 17 residues. The ends were cut back, 2 bases at V and 0 bases at J, with 15 bases in the middle.

This clone was detected only once. The chain recombines TRBV2 with TRBJ2-7, with 10 positions matching TRBD1. CDR1 is SNHLY and CDR2 is FYNNEI in the germline V gene. The CDR3 runs to 16 residues. The V segment lost 6 bases and the J segment 3 bases; nucleotides outside the gene matches: 11. Written as DNA, the CDR3 is TGTGCCAGCAGAGAGAATGACAGGGGGCTTCTCTACGAGCAGTACGTC. Translated, it gives CASRENDRGLLYEQYV.

V is TRBV19 and J is TRBJ1-5; D may be TRBD1 (6 bases). Trimming cost V 4 bases and J 0 bases, with 10 bases left between them. The length of the CDR3 is 15 residues. Germline loops: CDR1 LNHDA, CDR2 SQIVND (reference sequence). The CDR3 here is CASSSRGHSNQPQHF. CDR3 nucleotides: TGTGCCAGTAGTAGCAGGGGACATAGCAATCAGCCCCAGCATTTT.

This clone has more than one count but fewer than ten. The genes are TRBV28 and TRBJ1-5, with a tentative D call TRBD1 (6 bases). V was pared by 2 bases and J by 0 bases, with 11 bases between. The V gene's germline CDR1 is MDHEN and CDR2 SYDVKM. This CDR3 contains 16 residues. The CDR3 nucleotides read TGTGCCAGCAGTTTAGTTACAGGGTCTAGCAATCAGCCCCAGCATTTT. Translation: CASSLVTGSSNQPQHF.

This chain joins TRBV29-1 and TRBJ2-2, with D possibly TRBD2 on 7 matching bases. The CDR3 runs 15 residues. Per the germline V gene, CDR1 is SQVTM and CDR2 is ANQGSEA. Trimming took 6 bases from V and 4 from J, leaving 18 bases between them. The CDR3 DNA reads TGCAGCGTCAGGGAGGGGGGGTTGGCCACCGGGGAGCTGTTTTTT. This encodes CSVREGGLATGELFF.

J is TRBJ1-6 and V is TRBV27; D gene ambiguous. V was shortened by 5 bases and J by 7 bases, with 12 bases between the two germline ends. CDR3 length: 14 residues. Germline assignment: CDR1 MNHEY and CDR2 SMNVEV (reference sequence). DNA for the CDR3: TGTGCCAGCAGTGGACCGGGAGGCAATTCACCCCTCCACTTT. Protein product: CASSGPGGNSPLHF.

This clone is a singleton in its sample. The chain recombines TRBV9 with TRBJ2-7; TRBD1 agrees at 8 bases. The length of the CDR3 is 14 residues. Looked up from germline, CDR1 is SGDLS and CDR2 is YYNGEE. The V and J ends lost 2 bases and 5 bases, in that order; junction bases with no gene match: 6. In DNA, the CDR3 is TGTGCCAGCAGCGTCCGGGACAGGACCCACGAGCAGTACGTC. This gives the protein CASSVRDRTHEQYV.

This clone was seen only a few times. The chain couples TRBV7-2 to TRBJ1-2; a possible D gene is TRBD1 (6 bases). There are 15 residues in the CDR3. V was pared by 3 bases and J by 0 bases, with 11 bases between. Germline loops: CDR1 SGHTA, CDR2 FQGNSA. CDR3 nucleotide sequence: TGTGCCAGCAGCTTTAAGACAGGTGCTAACTATGGCTACACCTTC. Encoded protein: CASSFKTGANYGYTF.

This chain uses TRBV6-6 with TRBJ2-1, with D hard to call. This CDR3 has 13 amino acids. CDR1 and CDR2 (germline): MNHNY, SVGAGI (reference sequence). V dropped 5 bases and J dropped 3 bases, with 8 bases sitting between them. The CDR3 DNA reads TGTGCCAGCAGTGTTTTCGGCTACAATGAGCAGTTCTTC. Protein: CASSVFGYNEQFF.

The table lists this clone with a count of one. The chain is built from TRBV4-2 and TRBJ1-1, with 7 bases lining up with TRBD1. CDR3 length: 14 residues. Germline values: CDR1 LGHNA, CDR2 YNFKEQ. Trimming at V came to 0 bases and at J to 10 bases, leaving 8 bases not matched to a gene. As DNA, the CDR3 is TGTGCCAGCAGCCAAGACCTCTCGGACAGGAGAGCTTTCTTT. This codes for CASSQDLSDRRAFF.

The chain carries TRBV11-3 and TRBJ2-1, with TRBD2 identical over 13 bases. The V segment lost 5 bases and the J segment 2 bases; nucleotides outside the gene matches: 6. Germline CDR1 reads SGHNT; CDR2 reads YENEEA. This CDR3 comprises 17 residues. CDR3 amino acids: CASSPSTSGGAYNEQFF. CDR3 DNA: TGTGCCAGCAGCCCCTCCACTAGCGGGGGGGCCTACAATGAGCAGTTCTTC.

The rearrangement joins TRBV7-9 to TRBJ2-7; the match to TRBD2 covers 8 bases. The J segment lost 0 bases and the V segment lost 5 bases, leaving 9 bases of the junction unmatched. Germline loops: CDR1 SEHNR, CDR2 FQNEAQ (reference sequence). The length of the CDR3 is 16 residues. CDR3 in amino acids: CASSPGRGGRSYEQYF. The CDR3 region has the DNA TGTGCCAGCAGCCCGGGCCGGGGGGGCCGCTCCTACGAGCAGTACTTC.

The chain recombines TRBV2 with TRBJ1-1, with D tentatively TRBD1 (6 bases). The CDR3 is made up of 14 amino acids. Deletions cut 5 bases from V and 1 base from J, with 11 bases between. Germline CDR1 and CDR2: SNHLY and FYNNEI. The CDR3 loop reads CASSLQGGNTEAFF. In nucleotides, the CDR3 is TGTGCCAGCAGTTTACAGGGCGGGAACACTGAAGCTTTCTTT.

The chain recombines TRBV3-1 (or the pseudogene TRBV3-2) with TRBJ2-2, with no clear D. This CDR3 is 12 amino acids long. Germline CDR1 reads LGHDT; CDR2 reads YNNKEL (reference sequence). Trimming shortened V by 1 base and J by 6 bases, and 3 bases separated the two germline ends. The CDR3 bases are TGTGCCAGCAGCCAAGGAGCCGGGGAGCTGTTTTTT. This codes for CASSQGAGELFF.

This clone has more than one count but fewer than ten. The chain is built from TRBV7-2 and TRBJ1-1; D is unclear. The CDR3 spans 11 residues. Trimming removed 2 bases at V and 8 bases at J, with 6 bases between. The V gene's germline CDR1 is SGHTA and CDR2 FQGNSA. CDR3 nucleotides: TGTGCCAGCAGCTTACGCCGGGAAGCTTTCTTT. This gives the protein CASSLRREAFF.

The chain has TRBV7-9 and TRBJ2-7, with 10 positions matching TRBD2. Per the germline V gene, CDR1 is SEHNR and CDR2 is FQNEAQ (reference sequence). The CDR3 runs to 14 residues. V shed 5 bases and J 4 bases; nucleotides not matched to a gene: 5. Here the CDR3 reads CASSPASGRYEQYF. Written as DNA, the CDR3 is TGTGCCAGCAGCCCCGCTAGCGGGAGATACGAGCAGTACTTC.

V is TRBV6-1 and J is TRBJ1-5, with D unresolved. The CDR3 is 15 amino acids. Germline CDR1 reads MNHNS; CDR2 reads SASEGT. The V gene lost 2 bases and the J gene lost 3 bases, with 11 bases spanning the gap. CDR3 nucleotide sequence: TGTGCCAGCAGTGAACGCGGGGTAAACAATCAGCCCCAGCATTTT. Translated, it gives CASSERGVNNQPQHF.

This clone showed up just once. CDR3 nucleotide sequence: TGTGCCACCAGCAGAGATTTCACAGCAACTAATGAAAAACTGTTTTTT. It specifies CATSRDFTATNEKLFF. This chain connects TRBV15 to TRBJ1-4; D call uncertain. Germline V CDR1 and CDR2: LNHNV, YYDKDF (reference sequence). V lost 0 bases and J lost 0, with 8 bases in between. There are 16 residues in the CDR3.

The V call is TRBV10-3, the J call TRBJ2-7; TRBD1 matches at 7 bases. With 6 bases clipped from V and 5 bases from J, the junction kept 7 bases outside the gene matches. The length of the CDR3 is 13 residues. Germline V CDR1 and CDR2: ENHRY, SYGVKD. The CDR3 here is CAIRTGNVNEQYF. In DNA form, the CDR3 reads TGTGCCATCAGGACAGGGAATGTGAACGAGCAGTACTTC.

The chain has TRBV18 and TRBJ2-3, with a tentative D call TRBD1 (6 bases). Trimming took off 5 bases at V and 3 bases at J, with 18 bases between the two ends. CDR1 is KGHSH and CDR2 is LQKENI in the germline V gene. The CDR3 length is 16 residues. CDR3 DNA: TGTGCCAGCTCAAACAGTCAGGGGATGCGGACAGATACGCAGTATTTT. Protein sequence: CASSNSQGMRTDTQYF.